These 32 T cell receptor beta chains share one sample of origin, sequenced in a study of PD-1 blockade in classical Hodgkin lymphoma. Only in-frame clones appear in the TCRdb table, and some are missing; sequencing was by immunoSEQ multiplex PCR. The data show over 50,000 clones, with nearly 90% seen just once and about 8% held by the top ten. Time point specified: cycle 4 day 1 (C4D1), after about 6 weeks of nivolumab. No patient escaped relapse after autologous stem cell transplantation, and brentuximab vedotin exposure varied. The sequencing here drew on peripheral blood mononuclear cells (PBMCs), taken before the fourth cycle of nivolumab. These receptors were collected from a human donor with classical Hodgkin lymphoma.

The V call is TRBV5-1, the J call TRBJ2-2; 7 bases are shared with TRBD1. The ends lost 1 base at V and 4 bases at J; junction bases unmatched: 4. Germline values: CDR1 SGHRS, CDR2 YFSETQ. The CDR3 covers 15 residues. CDR3 sequence reads: CASSLTGEGTGELFF. The CDR3 nucleotides read TGCGCCAGCAGCTTGACAGGGGAAGGCACCGGGGAGCTGTTTTTT.

CDR3 loop: CASRKAGAQNTEAFF. CDR3 nucleotides: TGTGCCAGCAGAAAAGCAGGGGCTCAGAACACTGAAGCTTTCTTT. J is TRBJ1-1 and V is TRBV6-5, with D perhaps TRBD1 (6 bases). CDR3 length equals 15 residues. Germline assignment: CDR1 MNHEY and CDR2 SVGAGI. V was cut by 6 bases and J by 1 base, with 15 bases left in between.

The chain joins TRBV7-9 to TRBJ1-5; 11 bases line up with TRBD1. J was trimmed by 5 bases and V by 1 base; bases with no gene match: 7. Germline CDR1 is SEHNR and CDR2 is FQNEAQ (reference sequence). The CDR3 runs 17 residues. For the CDR3, the DNA is TGTGCCAGCAGCTTAGGGACAGGGGGCACCGGGCATCAGCCCCAGCATTTT. Protein sequence: CASSLGTGGTGHQPQHF.

This chain uses TRBV5-1 with TRBJ2-1, with D possibly TRBD2 on 7 matching bases. The germline V gene has CDR1 SGHRS and CDR2 YFSETQ. This CDR3 is built from 16 residues. The V gene lost 4 bases and the J gene lost 7 bases, with 21 bases spanning the gap. CDR3 protein: CASSPIPEGGLNEQFF. CDR3 sequence (DNA): TGCGCCAGCAGCCCTATTCCCGAGGGGGGGTTGAATGAGCAGTTCTTC.

The chain uses TRBV10-2 and TRBJ1-1; D is perhaps TRBD1 (6 bases). The CDR3 spans 13 residues. V lost 6 bases and J lost 8, with 16 bases in between. Germline V gives CDR1 WSHSY, CDR2 SAAADI. The CDR3: CASRWNREEEAFF. The CDR3 nucleotides are TGCGCCAGCAGGTGGAACAGGGAGGAGGAAGCTTTCTTT.

The chain joins TRBV9 to TRBJ2-3; tentatively, D is TRBD2 (5 bases). CDR1 is SGDLS and CDR2 is YYNGEE in the germline V gene. The CDR3 is made up of 15 amino acids. The V end was cut by 0 bases, the J end by 5 bases, with 13 bases between. In nucleotides, the CDR3 is TGTGCCAGCAGCGTAGCTACGGGAAGCGGAGATACGCAGTATTTT. Encoded protein: CASSVATGSGDTQYF.

The gene calls are TRBV7-3 and TRBJ1-1; unclear D gene. Trimming left V 3 bases short and J 4 bases short, with 9 bases between. CDR3 length equals 13 residues. CDR1 and CDR2 from the germline V gene are SGHTA and FQGTGA. CDR3 in DNA: TGTGCCAGCAGCTTGAATGTGATCACTGAAGCTTTCTTT. Translation: CASSLNVITEAFF.

The chain links TRBV28 to TRBJ1-2; TRBD1 might be the D (6 bases). The CDR3 is made up of 17 amino acids. Germline CDR1 MDHEN, CDR2 SYDVKM. Deletions cut 6 bases from V and 5 bases from J, with 25 bases between. CDR3 protein: CASSLYHSGTSTYGYTF. The CDR3 DNA reads as TGTGCCAGCAGCCTATATCACTCCGGGACATCGACTTATGGCTACACCTTC.

The rearrangement links TRBV21-1 to TRBJ2-7; the table assigns TRBD1, which was not confirmed against the DNA. TRBV21-1 is marked as a pseudogene. CDR3 length equals 15 residues. The chain's CDR3 is CASSPPGQRTYEQYF. In DNA form, the CDR3 reads TGTGCCAGCAGCCCCCCCGGACAGAGAACCTACGAGCAGTACTTC.

This clone was observed a few times. This chain uses TRBV6-5 with TRBJ2-5, with a weak D call TRBD1 (6 bases). Germline CDR1 reads MNHEY; CDR2 reads SVGAGI. Deletions cut 8 bases from V and 0 bases from J, with 16 bases between. The CDR3 extends over 15 amino acids. CDR3 bases: TGTGCCAGCTCTCCCCCGGACAGCCACCAAGAGACCCAGTACTTC. Residues: CASSPPDSHQETQYF.

The rearrangement joins TRBV5-5 to TRBJ1-1; no definite D call. Trimming removed 5 bases at V and 10 bases at J, with 12 bases between. The CDR3 contains 11 residues. Germline V gene lookup returns CDR1 SGHKS and CDR2 YYEKEE (reference sequence). CDR3 in amino acids: CASSSGPGAFF. In DNA, the CDR3 is TGTGCCAGCAGTTCCGGGCCTGGAGCTTTCTTT.

This clone was counted a single time. The chain links TRBV15 to TRBJ2-7, with TRBD1 as a possible D gene (5 bases). Trimming removed 0 bases from V and 7 bases from J, with 16 bases in between. Germline V gene lookup returns CDR1 LNHNV and CDR2 YYDKDF (reference sequence). The CDR3 is 15 amino acids. This chain's CDR3 is CATSRDSKQGQEQYF. CDR3 in DNA: TGTGCCACCAGCAGAGATTCCAAGCAGGGTCAAGAGCAGTACTTC.

This clone was counted a single time. This chain joins TRBV5-6 and TRBJ2-1; TRBD2 agrees at 12 bases. The V gene end was trimmed by 1 base and the J gene end by 2 bases; junction bases not matched to a gene: 10. The CDR3 length is 19 residues. The germline V gene encodes CDR1 SGHDT and CDR2 YYEEEE. CDR3 coding DNA: TGTGCCAGCAGCTTGCTTCTCGGGACTAGCGGGTCCACCTACAATGAGCAGTTCTTC. It translates to CASSLLLGTSGSTYNEQFF.

V is TRBV5-1 and J is TRBJ2-2; 7 bases map to TRBD1. V was clipped by 5 bases and J by 2 bases; unmatched bases: 9. Germline V gene lookup returns CDR1 SGHRS and CDR2 YFSETQ. This CDR3 spans 16 amino acids. The CDR3 protein is CASSVLQGPNTGELFF. In DNA form, the CDR3 reads TGCGCCAGCAGTGTGCTACAGGGGCCCAACACCGGGGAGCTGTTTTTT.

This chain joins TRBV29-1 and TRBJ2-4, with D unclear. Germline V gene sequence: CDR1 SQVTM, CDR2 ANQGSEA. The V end was cut by 7 bases, the J end by 1 base, with 17 bases between. The CDR3 runs to 15 residues. The CDR3 protein is CSAVGLDLAKNIQYF. The CDR3 DNA reads as TGCAGCGCCGTAGGGCTGGATTTGGCCAAAAACATTCAGTACTTC.

The chain is built from TRBV7-9 and TRBJ2-3; TRBD2 might be the D (5 bases). In germline, CDR1 is SEHNR, CDR2 FQNEAQ (reference sequence). Trimming took 3 bases from V and 3 from J, leaving 13 bases between them. This CDR3 spans 15 amino acids. CDR3 sequence (DNA): TGTGCCAGCAGCTTGAGGGTCAGTTCAACAGATACGCAGTATTTT. Amino acid sequence: CASSLRVSSTDTQYF.

The chain employs TRBV7-9 and TRBJ1-6; TRBD1 matches at 7 bases. This CDR3 comprises 16 residues. V gave up 4 bases and J gave up 1 base; unmatched junction bases: 4. Germline V CDR1 and CDR2: SEHNR, FQNEAQ (reference sequence). The CDR3 nucleotides read TGTGCCAGCAGCTCACAGGGGAGGTCCTATAATTCACCCCTCCACTTT. It encodes CASSSQGRSYNSPLHF.

This clone was seen a single time. The chain employs TRBV2 and TRBJ2-7, with D maybe TRBD2 (5 bases). The germline gives CDR1 SNHLY, CDR2 FYNNEI. Trimming removed 10 bases from V and 0 bases from J, with 16 bases in between. CDR3 length: 14 residues. CDR3 protein: CATLGEEVSYEQYF. The CDR3 coding sequence is TGTGCCACCCTAGGAGAGGAGGTCTCCTACGAGCAGTACTTC.

The chain uses TRBV5-1 and TRBJ1-4; D is uncertain. V lost 1 base and J lost 7, with 17 bases in between. Germline V gene data show CDR1 as SGHRS and CDR2 as YFSETQ. The CDR3 has 16 residues. CDR3 region: CASSLFGGEGSEKLFF. DNA of the CDR3: TGCGCCAGCAGCTTGTTTGGTGGGGAGGGAAGTGAAAAACTGTTTTTT.

This rearrangement joins TRBV13 to TRBJ1-5; D not certain. Germline loops: CDR1 PRHDT, CDR2 FYEKMQ (reference sequence). The CDR3 has 16 residues. Trimming removed 2 bases at V and 7 bases at J, with 18 bases between. The CDR3 is CASSLNLGPVGQPQHF. The CDR3 nucleotides read TGTGCCAGCAGCTTAAACCTGGGCCCCGTCGGGCAGCCCCAGCATTTT.

This clone showed up just a few times. This chain links TRBV7-3 with TRBJ1-2; D is unresolved. Trimming stripped 9 bases from V and 2 bases from J, with 7 bases between. Germline values: CDR1 SGHTA, CDR2 FQGTGA. The CDR3 consists of 11 residues. CDR3 protein: CASTENYGYTF. The CDR3 region has the DNA TGTGCCAGTACCGAAAACTATGGCTACACCTTC.

This chain uses TRBV30 with TRBJ1-5, with D hard to call. Germline CDR1 GTSNPN, CDR2 SVGIG (reference sequence). The CDR3 is 14 residues long. The V end was cut by 2 bases, the J end by 1 base, with 9 bases between. The CDR3 DNA sequence: TGTGCCTGGAGTTCGCTTAACAGCAATCAGCCCCAGCATTTT. It specifies CAWSSLNSNQPQHF.

This rearrangement joins TRBV10-3 to TRBJ1-1, with 9 bases identical to TRBD1. With V trimmed by 5 bases and J by 3 bases, 7 bases remained unmatched. There are 15 residues in the CDR3. Germline loops: CDR1 ENHRY, CDR2 SYGVKD. In DNA, the CDR3 is TGTGCCATCAGTAAAACAGGGGGCGCAGACACTGAAGCTTTCTTT. Its translation is CAISKTGGADTEAFF.

The V call is TRBV5-1, the J call TRBJ2-7; D gene unclear. Deletions cut 2 bases from V and 0 bases from J, with 24 bases between. The germline CDR1 and CDR2 sequences are SGHRS and YFSETQ. The CDR3 covers 19 residues. The DNA for the CDR3 is TGCGCCAGCAGCTTCGCAGGTCGTAAGAGAGCCCCTGCCTCCTACGAGCAGTACTTC. Residues: CASSFAGRKRAPASYEQYF. The variable domain in full, with the rest retrieved from reference TRBV5-1 and TRBJ2-7, is KAGVTQTPRYLIKTRGQQVTLSCSPISGHRSVSWYQQTPGQGLQFLFEYFSETQRNKGNFPGRFSGRQFSNSRSEMNVSTLELGDSALYLCASSFAGRKRAPASYEQYFGPGTRLTVT.

This sequence joins TRBV30 and TRBJ1-4; D call uncertain. Germline V gene data show CDR1 as GTSNPN and CDR2 as SVGIG (reference sequence). The CDR3 totals 19 residues. Trimming took off 3 bases at V and 7 bases at J, with 30 bases between the two ends. The CDR3 coding sequence is TGTGCCTGGAGAGACGACCCTTCGATACCAGAATCTCACCGTGAAAAACTGTTTTTT. Its translation is CAWRDDPSIPESHREKLFF. The full variable domain, completed using reference TRBV30 and TRBJ1-4, is SQTIHQWPATLVQPVGSPLSLECTVEGTSNPNLYWYRQAAGRGLQLLFYSVGIGQISSEVPQNLSASRPQDRQFILSSKKLLLSDSGFYLCAWRDDPSIPESHREKLFFGSGTQLSVL.

This chain connects TRBV5-1 to TRBJ1-1; D is perhaps TRBD1 (6 bases). This CDR3 contains 14 residues. The V gene lost 4 bases and the J gene lost 1 base, with 11 bases spanning the gap. Germline loops: CDR1 SGHRS, CDR2 YFSETQ. Written as DNA, the CDR3 is TGCGCCAGCAGCCTCCGACAGGAGAACACTGAAGCTTTCTTT. This gives the protein CASSLRQENTEAFF.

The chain recombines TRBV7-9 with TRBJ2-7; TRBD1 matches 9 bases. The germline V gene encodes CDR1 SEHNR and CDR2 FQNEAQ (reference sequence). V shed 2 bases, J shed 4 bases, and the junction held 3 bases outside the gene matches. The CDR3 totals 14 residues. CDR3 sequence: CASSLTGGGYEQYF. CDR3 DNA: TGTGCCAGCAGCTTAACAGGGGGCGGGTACGAGCAGTACTTC.

This chain connects TRBV6-1 to TRBJ2-7; D is unclear. The germline gives CDR1 MNHNS, CDR2 SASEGT. The CDR3 is made up of 14 amino acids. V gave up 7 bases and J gave up 7 bases, with 20 bases separating them. CDR3 in amino acids: CASTLRNRGAEQYF. In DNA, the CDR3 is TGTGCCAGCACATTACGAAACCGAGGTGCGGAGCAGTACTTC.

This chain uses TRBV27 with TRBJ1-5; 7 nucleotides align to TRBD1. CDR1 is MNHEY, CDR2 SMNVEV, per germline (reference sequence). V was pared by 6 bases and J by 7 bases, with 6 bases of the junction left unmatched. The CDR3 sequence is 13 residues long. The CDR3 bases are TGTGCCAGCAGCCGGGACAGAGGGCAGCCCCAGCATTTT. It translates to CASSRDRGQPQHF.

CDR3 nucleotide sequence: TGCGCCAGCAGCGAAGGGAGCGGCATAGCTTATGGCTACACCTTC. Protein: CASSEGSGIAYGYTF. This chain connects TRBV5-1 to TRBJ1-2; D unresolved. This CDR3 is 15 amino acids long. Germline V CDR1 and CDR2: SGHRS, YFSETQ. Between the trimmed V and J ends, which lost 4 bases and 5 bases, there was a span of 18 bases.

The chain employs TRBV28 and TRBJ2-7, with 8 bases aligning to TRBD2. CDR1 and CDR2 from the germline V gene are MDHEN and SYDVKM. This CDR3 has 14 amino acids. The V and J ends lost 6 bases and 3 bases, in that order; junction bases with no gene match: 7. Written as DNA, the CDR3 is TGTGCCAGCAGACCCGGACTAGCTCTCTACGAGCAGTACTTC. Protein: CASRPGLALYEQYF.

The rearrangement uses TRBV5-1 and TRBJ2-3; 9 bases are a match to TRBD1. The germline CDR1 and CDR2 sequences are SGHRS and YFSETQ. The CDR3 has 16 amino acids. V lost 3 bases, J lost 7 bases, and 12 bases stayed unmatched. DNA of the CDR3: TGCGCCAGCAGCTCCGGGACAGGGTCTGTAAGTTATACGCAGTATTTT. Its translation is CASSSGTGSVSYTQYF.